In this sample, the clone carrying this T cell receptor (beta chain) turned up once. Its antigen is unidentified. These data originate in a study of T cell responses to AZD1222 COVID-19 vaccine. Germline V lookup: CDR1 ENHRY, CDR2 SYGVKD. V lost 3 bases, J lost 2 bases, and 15 bases lay in between. CDR3 length equals 16 residues. Study-level points and caveats: When two AZD1222 doses had been given, Spike-specific TCR breadth and depth rose. Among spike-specific TCRs, nearly half reportedly target unmutated variant regions. Repertoires were obtained only post-peak T cell response. Clonal diversity was possibly underestimated; the donors were predominantly white British and more often female.

Generated by immunoSEQ multiplex PCR, the TCRdb table keeps only in-frame clones and is missing some. The repertoire holds more than 85,000 clones, with 88% as singletons. The clonotype originates from an adult in good health. The chain carries TRBV10-3 and TRBJ2-3, with D perhaps matching TRBD2 (5 bases). The sample here was peripheral blood, taken on day 0 of MenACWY control vaccination. DNA of the CDR3: TGTGCCATCAGTGACCCCTCTAGCCCGAACACAGATACGCAGTATTTT. This translates into CAISDPSSPNTDTQYF.